The 28 T cell receptor beta chains in this list originate from one sample, sequenced in a study of STAT5B mutations in CD4+ large granular lymphocyte leukemia. Profiling relied on immunoSEQ multiplex PCR, and the TCRdb table lists in-frame clones only, not all of them. The sample has around 33,000 clones, about 77% seen once. Sequenced material: CD4+ T cells from blood buffy coats. The source of these receptors is a human donor in good health.

The chain combines TRBV7-2 with TRBJ1-2, with TRBD1 as a possible D gene (5 bases). Trimming shortened V by 0 bases and J by 8 bases, and 16 bases separated the two germline ends. The CDR3 covers 15 residues. Germline V gene data show CDR1 as SGHTA and CDR2 as FQGNSA. CDR3 residues: CASSLAVRDTKGYTF. The CDR3 DNA sequence: TGTGCCAGCAGCTTAGCCGTCAGGGATACGAAGGGCTACACCTTC.

V usage is TRBV6-1 and J usage is TRBJ1-4; TRBD1 matches at 9 bases. V was clipped by 4 bases and J by 6 bases; unmatched bases: 12. This CDR3 contains 17 residues. CDR1 is MNHNS, CDR2 SASEGT, per germline. The CDR3 spells CASSAGQGRSRDEKLFF. CDR3 bases: TGTGCCAGCAGTGCGGGACAGGGTCGTTCTAGGGATGAAAAACTGTTTTTT.

Written as DNA, the CDR3 is TGTGCCAGCATTGAGAAGACGGCCAATCAGCCCCAGCATTTT. It translates to CASIEKTANQPQHF. V and J are TRBV6-8 and TRBJ1-5; D ambiguous. This CDR3 contains 14 residues. Trimming removed 7 bases at V and 3 bases at J, with 13 bases between. Germline CDR1 MNHGY, CDR2 SAAAGT.

The chain carries TRBV7-9 and TRBJ2-5, with 7 bases that match TRBD2. The CDR3 has 16 residues. V shed 1 base and J 4 bases; nucleotides not matched to a gene: 9. Germline V gene sequence: CDR1 SEHNR, CDR2 FQNEAQ (reference sequence). As DNA, the CDR3 is TGTGCCAGCAGCTTAGGATCATCCCCGGGGGGAGAGACCCAGTACTTC. It translates to CASSLGSSPGGETQYF.

This clone was observed a few times. The J gene is TRBJ1-2, the V gene TRBV10-2; 7 nucleotides agree with TRBD1. This CDR3 region has 12 residues. Losses at the gene ends were 6 bases for V and 12 bases for J; bases not matched to a gene: 10. Germline V gene lookup returns CDR1 WSHSY and CDR2 SAAADI. As DNA, the CDR3 is TGCGCCAGCAGGCCCGGGACAGCTCCCCACACCTTC. The encoded protein is CASRPGTAPHTF.

This sequence joins TRBV29-1 and TRBJ2-7, with D tentatively TRBD2 (7 bases). V dropped 7 bases and J dropped 2 bases, with 12 bases sitting between them. The germline V gene encodes CDR1 SQVTM and CDR2 ANQGSEA. The CDR3 totals 12 residues. CDR3 in DNA: TGCAGCGCCGCGCGGGGGCCCTACGAGCAGTACTTC. This codes for CSAARGPYEQYF.

This chain joins TRBV6-5 and TRBJ1-1; tentatively, D is TRBD1 (5 bases). Germline CDR1 is MNHEY and CDR2 is SVGAGI. The CDR3 consists of 11 residues. V lost 5 bases and J 5 bases, leaving 6 bases between the germline ends. The CDR3 here is CASSAGTEAFF. CDR3 nucleotide sequence: TGTGCCAGCAGTGCAGGGACTGAAGCTTTCTTT.

The V gene is TRBV2, the J gene TRBJ2-7, with D possibly called TRBD1 or TRBD2 (5 bases each). Germline V gives CDR1 SNHLY, CDR2 FYNNEI. This CDR3 has 14 residues. V lost 2 bases to trimming and J lost 7 bases, with 15 bases between them. The CDR3 here is CASSEWGQGGEQYF. DNA for the CDR3: TGTGCCAGCAGTGAATGGGGTCAGGGCGGGGAGCAGTACTTC.

This sequence joins TRBV2 and TRBJ1-5, with a possible D match to TRBD1 (6 bases). V lost 1 base and J lost 10, with 17 bases in between. Germline CDR1 SNHLY, CDR2 FYNNEI. This CDR3 is built from 15 residues. CDR3 DNA sequence: TGTGCCAGCAGTGAAGACAGGGATAAGGGTCTACCCCAGCATTTT. This codes for CASSEDRDKGLPQHF.

This clone has only one observation. V usage is TRBV6-1 and J usage is TRBJ2-1, with D uncertain. This CDR3 has 16 residues. The V gene lost 0 bases and the J gene lost 9 bases, with 18 bases spanning the gap. The germline V gene encodes CDR1 MNHNS and CDR2 SASEGT. CDR3 sequence reads: CASSEAVGWVKGEQFF. CDR3 bases: TGTGCCAGCAGTGAAGCGGTAGGGTGGGTTAAGGGTGAGCAGTTCTTC.

This chain connects TRBV7-2 to TRBJ1-4; TRBD1 agrees at 7 bases. CDR1 and CDR2 from the germline V gene are SGHTA and FQGNSA. This CDR3 is built from 15 residues. V trimming: 4 bases; J trimming: 4 bases; junction bases outside the gene matches: 6. The CDR3 region is CASSSSGQINEKLFF. The CDR3 DNA is TGTGCCAGCAGCTCTTCGGGACAGATTAATGAAAAACTGTTTTTT.

The chain employs TRBV7-6 and TRBJ1-6, with 7 positions matching TRBD1. Trimming took 5 bases from V and 9 from J; bases not matched to a gene: 13. There are 16 residues in the CDR3. Germline V gives CDR1 SGHVS, CDR2 FNYEAQ. In DNA, the CDR3 is TGTGCCAGCAGCCCTTCGACAGGGTTAGTCATTTCACCCCTCCACTTT. It codes for CASSPSTGLVISPLHF.

The chain carries TRBV5-1 and TRBJ2-6; D unresolved. This CDR3 region has 16 residues. Trimming left V 2 bases short and J 0 bases short, with 9 bases between. The germline V gene has CDR1 SGHRS and CDR2 YFSETQ. CDR3 nucleotides: TGCGCCAGCAGCTTAACGGGCAGCTCTGGGGCCAACGTCCTGACTTTC. Its protein is CASSLTGSSGANVLTF.

This clone was counted a few times. The V and J genes are TRBV4-3 and TRBJ2-5, with 15 bases fitting TRBD2. Germline V gene lookup returns CDR1 LGHNA and CDR2 YSLEER. The CDR3 is made up of 17 amino acids. V shed 3 bases, J shed 2 bases, and the junction held 4 bases outside the gene matches. This CDR3 is CASSQGTSGGLQETQYF. CDR3 coding DNA: TGCGCCAGCAGCCAGGGGACTAGCGGGGGGTTACAAGAGACCCAGTACTTC.

The chain recombines TRBV28 with TRBJ1-2; D might be TRBD1 (5 bases). The CDR3 runs 14 residues. The germline V gene has CDR1 MDHEN and CDR2 SYDVKM. V was clipped by 4 bases and J by 0 bases, with 9 bases between them. The CDR3 loop is CASSYGRANYGYTF. The CDR3 region has the DNA TGTGCCAGCAGTTACGGCAGGGCTAACTATGGCTACACCTTC.

J is TRBJ2-7 and V is TRBV19, with TRBD2 as a possible D gene (6 bases). V lost 6 bases to trimming and J lost 6 bases, with 18 bases between them. CDR3 size: 14 residues. Looked up from germline, CDR1 is LNHDA and CDR2 is SQIVND (reference sequence). The CDR3 DNA follows: TGTGCCAGTAGCTTTAGTCCGGGGGTAGGCGAGCAGTACTTC. This translates into CASSFSPGVGEQYF.

As DNA, the CDR3 is TGCAGCGTTGAGGTGGCGGGAGACCACACTGAAGCTTTCTTT. Translating gives CSVEVAGDHTEAFF. The rearrangement links TRBV29-1 to TRBJ1-1; D remains unclear. Per the germline V gene, CDR1 is SQVTM and CDR2 is ANQGSEA. Trimming took 3 bases from V and 3 from J, leaving 14 bases between them. The CDR3 is 14 residues long.

This chain uses TRBV19 with TRBJ2-2, with unresolved D. The V gene lost 3 bases and the J gene lost 4 bases, with 9 bases spanning the gap. CDR1 and CDR2 from the germline V gene are LNHDA and SQIVND (reference sequence). The CDR3 is 14 amino acids. The CDR3 region is CASSIKGGTGELFF. The CDR3 DNA follows: TGTGCCAGTAGTATTAAGGGTGGCACCGGGGAGCTGTTTTTT. The whole variable domain, remainder taken from reference TRBV19 and TRBJ2-2, is DGGITQSPKYLFRKEGQNVTLSCEQNLNHDAMYWYRQDPGQGLRLIYYSQIVNDFQKGDIAEGYSVSREKKESFPLTVTSAQKNPTAFYLCASSIKGGTGELFFGEGSRLTVL.

The J gene is TRBJ1-3, the V gene TRBV10-3; TRBD1 might be the D (5 bases). The CDR3 runs 15 residues. The germline V gene has CDR1 ENHRY and CDR2 SYGVKD. V was clipped by 5 bases and J by 0 bases, with 11 bases between them. Here the CDR3 reads CAISPQALSGNTIYF. The CDR3 DNA follows: TGTGCCATCAGTCCACAGGCCCTCTCTGGAAACACCATATATTTT.

This clone was picked up one time. The chain recombines TRBV6-5 with TRBJ2-7, with 9 bases identical to TRBD1. CDR1 and CDR2 (germline): MNHEY, SVGAGI. Trimming removed 2 bases from V and 0 bases from J; junction bases left unmatched: 2. This CDR3 region has 15 residues. The CDR3 spells CASSYGGQGSYEQYF. CDR3 in DNA: TGTGCCAGCAGTTACGGGGGACAGGGCTCCTACGAGCAGTACTTC.

The V and J genes are TRBV9 and TRBJ1-2; no definite D call. Germline V lookup: CDR1 SGDLS, CDR2 YYNGEE. The CDR3 contains 14 residues. V was pared by 0 bases and J by 0 bases, with 6 bases between. CDR3 DNA: TGTGCCAGCAGCGTAGGCGCTGCTAACTATGGCTACACCTTC. Residues: CASSVGAANYGYTF.

The table lists this clone with a few counts. V is TRBV6-6 and J is TRBJ1-1; D is unclear. Trimming removed 8 bases at V and 5 bases at J, with 9 bases between. This CDR3 has 11 residues. The V gene's germline CDR1 is MNHNY and CDR2 SVGAGI (reference sequence). The CDR3 region has the DNA TGTGCCAGCTCCGAAAGGACTGAAGCTTTCTTT. It codes for CASSERTEAFF.

This rearrangement joins TRBV18 to TRBJ2-7; 13 nucleotides agree with TRBD2. V shed 5 bases, J shed 5 bases, and the junction held 9 bases outside the gene matches. Germline CDR1 is KGHSH and CDR2 is LQKENI. The CDR3 is made up of 16 amino acids. The CDR3 sequence is CASSSRGTSGAHEQYF. The CDR3 region has the DNA TGTGCCAGCTCATCGAGAGGGACTAGCGGGGCCCACGAGCAGTACTTC.

The chain couples TRBV7-6 to TRBJ2-5, with 7 bases fitting TRBD2. The CDR3 spans 15 residues. V trimming: 5 bases; J trimming: 4 bases; junction bases outside the gene matches: 10. The germline gives CDR1 SGHVS, CDR2 FNYEAQ. Written as DNA, the CDR3 is TGTGCCAGCAGCCGTAGCGGGCCAAAGGGAGAGACCCAGTACTTC. The encoded protein is CASSRSGPKGETQYF.

J is TRBJ2-1 and V is TRBV5-4; either TRBD1 or TRBD2 may supply D (6 bases each). Per germline, CDR1 SGHNT and CDR2 YYREEE (reference sequence). V was cut by 4 bases and J by 4 bases, with 12 bases left in between. The CDR3 length is 14 residues. The CDR3 DNA follows: TGTGCCAGCAGCAGGGGGGCGGATTACAATGAGCAGTTCTTC. This sequence encodes CASSRGADYNEQFF.

The V gene is TRBV7-6, the J gene TRBJ2-1; 7 bases are a match to TRBD2. The CDR3 is made up of 13 amino acids. J gave up 15 bases and V 1 base, and 9 bases lay outside the gene matches. The V gene's germline CDR1 is SGHVS and CDR2 FNYEAQ. As DNA, the CDR3 is TGTGCCAGCAGCTTAGTTGCGGGGGATCCCTCGTTCTTC. Amino acid sequence: CASSLVAGDPSFF.

This clone was counted once. The V and J genes are TRBV7-2 and TRBJ2-7; D is unresolved. The germline V and J ends were trimmed by 1 base and 0 bases, with 13 bases remaining between them. The CDR3 totals 16 residues. Per the germline V gene, CDR1 is SGHTA and CDR2 is FQGNSA. CDR3 sequence (DNA): TGTGCCAGCAGCTTAGAGCTAGTCCCTAGCTCCTACGAGCAGTACTTC. This gives the protein CASSLELVPSSYEQYF.

The chain uses TRBV19 and TRBJ2-2, with D hard to call. Trimming pared 5 bases from V and 5 bases from J, leaving 18 bases between. The CDR3 spans 16 residues. Germline CDR1 is LNHDA and CDR2 is SQIVND (reference sequence). The CDR3 nucleotides are TGTGCCAGTAGTGCGCTTGCCAAAGCCGGGACCGGGGAGCTGTTTTTT. Its translation is CASSALAKAGTGELFF.